These 19 T cell receptor beta chains originate from one sample sequenced in a study of T cells after yellow fever vaccination. TCRdb reprocessed the 5' RACE reads with MiXCR, giving one entry per CDR3 protein. The repertoire includes some 160,000 distinct CDR3 sequences, around 8.5% of them detected once, and roughly 33% sits in the top ten. The source material was CD8+ T cells sorted from PBMCs, sampled 45 days after the yellow fever booster vaccination. The receptors were gathered from a man aged 18 to 29 who received the YFV17D yellow fever vaccine.

The V call is TRBV6-2 or TRBV6-3, the J call TRBJ2-5; TRBD1 aligns across 12 bases. The CDR3 consists of 23 residues. Germline lookup yields CDR1 MNHEY and CDR2 SVGEGT. Unmatched junction bases numbered 24, after V lost 0 bases and J lost 4 bases. In DNA form, the CDR3 reads TGTGCCAGCAGTTACTCCGACCTCGATGTGGGGCCACCGGGACAGGGGGCTGTAGAGACCCAGTACTTC. Translating gives CASSYSDLDVGPPGQGAVETQYF.

The chain has TRBV10-3 and TRBJ1-1; 7 bases are shared with TRBD1. Germline CDR1 ENHRY, CDR2 SYGVKD. V lost 8 bases and J lost 3; bases outside the gene matches: 9. The length of the CDR3 is 14 residues. CDR3 in amino acids: CAIGGQLGDTEAFF. As DNA, the CDR3 is TGTGCCATCGGGGGACAGCTTGGGGACACTGAAGCTTTCTTT.

The chain employs TRBV13 and TRBJ2-6, with D hard to call. The V end lost 2 bases, the J end lost 2 bases, and 4 bases lay between the germline ends. CDR1 is PRHDT, CDR2 FYEKMQ, per germline (reference sequence). The CDR3 runs to 14 residues. In DNA form, the CDR3 reads TGTGCCAGCAGCTTATTTACTGGGGCCAACGTCCTGACTTTC. It specifies CASSLFTGANVLTF.

V is TRBV20-1 and J is TRBJ2-2; D gene uncertain. The V end lost 3 bases, the J end lost 4 bases, and 18 bases lay between the germline ends. The CDR3 has 16 amino acids. Germline CDR1 and CDR2: DFQATT and SNEGSKA (reference sequence). For the CDR3, the DNA is TGCAGTGCTAGGCCCGATCCGGACCGTTTCACCGGGGAGCTGTTTTTT. It yields the protein CSARPDPDRFTGELFF.

This clonotype was seen many times. The V and J genes are TRBV11-2 and TRBJ2-5; D not certain. V was pared by 0 bases and J by 5 bases, with 13 bases between. This CDR3 is built from 15 residues. Germline CDR1 is SGHAT and CDR2 is FQNNGV. The CDR3 sequence: CASSLDPGPWETQYF. The CDR3 coding sequence is TGTGCCAGCAGCTTAGATCCGGGTCCGTGGGAGACCCAGTACTTC. The full variable domain, with the rest looked up from reference TRBV11-2 and TRBJ2-5, is EAGVAQSPRYKIIEKRQSVAFWCNPISGHATLYWYQQILGQGPKLLIQFQNNGVVDDSQLPKDRFSAERLKGVDSTLKIQPAKLEDSAVYLCASSLDPGPWETQYFGPGTRLLVL.

There are many counts of this clonotype. The chain couples TRBV5-5 to TRBJ2-1; TRBD2 matches at 9 bases. The CDR3 spans 16 residues. Trimming took 4 bases from V and 5 from J; bases not matched to a gene: 10. The germline V gene encodes CDR1 SGHKS and CDR2 YYEKEE (reference sequence). The DNA for the CDR3 is TGTGCCAGCAGCCCACGGGTAGCTAGCGGGAACAATGAGCAGTTCTTC. Protein sequence: CASSPRVASGNNEQFF.

This clonotype appeared a few times. CDR3 amino acids: CASSLQGRTYEQYF. CDR3 DNA sequence: TGTGCCAGCAGTTTACAGGGGCGAACCTACGAGCAGTACTTC. V is TRBV27 and J is TRBJ2-7, with D possibly matching TRBD1 (6 bases). Germline CDR1 MNHEY, CDR2 SMNVEV (reference sequence). The CDR3 runs 14 residues. The V gene lost 2 bases and the J gene lost 2 bases, with 10 bases spanning the gap.

The rearrangement links TRBV27 to TRBJ1-2; D perhaps matches TRBD1 (6 bases). Germline CDR1 reads MNHEY; CDR2 reads SMNVEV (reference sequence). V lost 6 bases and J lost 8, with 16 bases in between. The CDR3 is 13 amino acids. CDR3 coding DNA: TGTGCCAGCAGCTCTAGGGGGATTCGCGGCTACACCTTC. This sequence encodes CASSSRGIRGYTF.

The rearrangement joins TRBV6-5 to TRBJ2-3; 7 bases align to TRBD1. Per the germline V gene, CDR1 is MNHEY and CDR2 is SVGAGI. The V segment lost 3 bases and the J segment 7 bases; nucleotides outside the gene matches: 7. This CDR3 is 14 amino acids long. This CDR3 is CASSYKTGINTQYF. In DNA form, the CDR3 reads TGTGCCAGCAGTTATAAGACAGGGATAAATACGCAGTATTTT.

This clonotype has more than one count but fewer than ten. This chain connects TRBV6-5 to TRBJ1-2, with TRBD1 matching 8 bases. There are 15 residues in the CDR3. V lost 2 bases, J lost 8 bases, and 10 bases stayed unmatched. Germline lookup yields CDR1 MNHEY and CDR2 SVGAGI. This CDR3 is CASSYATGALAGYTF. The CDR3 DNA follows: TGTGCCAGCAGTTACGCGACAGGGGCCCTCGCGGGCTACACCTTC.

This clonotype has at least ten counts. This chain connects TRBV27 to TRBJ2-1; D remains ambiguous. Germline values: CDR1 MNHEY, CDR2 SMNVEV (reference sequence). Trimming stripped 5 bases from V and 0 bases from J, with 11 bases between. CDR3 size: 15 residues. Here the CDR3 DNA reads TGTGCCAGCAGTCTCCTCGCCGGCTCCTACAATGAGCAGTTCTTC. Residues: CASSLLAGSYNEQFF.

The chain joins TRBV27 to TRBJ2-1; 9 nucleotides align to TRBD2. Germline V CDR1 and CDR2: MNHEY, SMNVEV (reference sequence). This CDR3 has 14 amino acids. V lost 3 bases, J lost 8 bases, and 5 bases stayed unmatched. CDR3 nucleotide sequence: TGTGCCAGCAGTTTCGGGACTAGCATCCATGAGCAGTTCTTC. It codes for CASSFGTSIHEQFF.

The chain couples TRBV6-5 to TRBJ1-5; D not resolved. Trimming took 0 bases from V and 9 from J, leaving 12 bases between them. Germline CDR1 reads MNHEY; CDR2 reads SVGAGI. This CDR3 is built from 14 residues. The CDR3 DNA reads as TGTGCCAGCAGTTACTCGAATGGTATTTCGCCCCAGCATTTT. This sequence encodes CASSYSNGISPQHF.

This clonotype was recorded a few times. The genes are TRBV29-1 and TRBJ2-5; D might be TRBD1 (8 bases). Trimming cost V 4 bases and J 5 bases, with 17 bases left between them. The CDR3 spans 14 residues. Germline values: CDR1 SQVTM, CDR2 ANQGSEA. The DNA of the CDR3 is TGCAGCGTTGTCGTTACAGGGGGAGGGGAGACCCAGTACTTC. Its translation is CSVVVTGGGETQYF.

This clonotype was seen only a few times. This sequence joins TRBV20-1 and TRBJ2-4, with D unresolved. Trimming took 1 base from V and 0 from J, leaving 7 bases between them. The germline gives CDR1 DFQATT, CDR2 SNEGSKA (reference sequence). This CDR3 is 14 amino acids long. CDR3 region: CSARVWLAKNIQYF. CDR3 sequence (DNA): TGCAGTGCTAGAGTATGGCTAGCCAAAAACATTCAGTACTTC.

This clonotype has more than one count but fewer than ten. The V call is TRBV11-2, the J call TRBJ2-1; 13 nucleotides agree with TRBD2. V was clipped by 10 bases and J by 8 bases; unmatched bases: 5. The length of the CDR3 is 13 residues. Germline assignment: CDR1 SGHAT and CDR2 FQNNGV. CDR3 loop: CATLAGGPHEQFF. The CDR3 DNA reads as TGTGCCACACTAGCGGGGGGGCCCCATGAGCAGTTCTTC.

The V gene is TRBV15, the J gene TRBJ2-5; D remains ambiguous. The germline V and J ends were trimmed by 4 bases and 3 bases, with 12 bases remaining between them. Germline V gene data show CDR1 as LNHNV and CDR2 as YYDKDF (reference sequence). This CDR3 contains 14 residues. This CDR3 is CATSTPPSEETQYF. The CDR3 DNA follows: TGTGCCACCAGCACCCCCCCGAGCGAAGAGACCCAGTACTTC.

This clonotype has just a few counts. This chain links TRBV20-1 with TRBJ2-7, with 10 positions matching TRBD1. Germline V gene lookup returns CDR1 DFQATT and CDR2 SNEGSKA (reference sequence). This CDR3 spans 15 amino acids. Unmatched junction bases numbered 10, after V lost 6 bases and J lost 2 bases. For the CDR3, the DNA is TGCAGTGCGGCCGGGGGACAGGGGTCCCCCTACGAGCAGTACGTC. Protein sequence: CSAAGGQGSPYEQYV.

V and J are TRBV4-1 and TRBJ1-5; no reliable D call. The CDR3 contains 17 residues. Germline CDR1 is MGHRA and CDR2 is YSYEKL. Trimming took off 1 base at V and 0 bases at J, with 13 bases between the two ends. Here the CDR3 DNA reads TGCGCCAGCAGCCAAGTCCTGGGCCAGTATAGCAATCAGCCCCAGCATTTT. This translates into CASSQVLGQYSNQPQHF.